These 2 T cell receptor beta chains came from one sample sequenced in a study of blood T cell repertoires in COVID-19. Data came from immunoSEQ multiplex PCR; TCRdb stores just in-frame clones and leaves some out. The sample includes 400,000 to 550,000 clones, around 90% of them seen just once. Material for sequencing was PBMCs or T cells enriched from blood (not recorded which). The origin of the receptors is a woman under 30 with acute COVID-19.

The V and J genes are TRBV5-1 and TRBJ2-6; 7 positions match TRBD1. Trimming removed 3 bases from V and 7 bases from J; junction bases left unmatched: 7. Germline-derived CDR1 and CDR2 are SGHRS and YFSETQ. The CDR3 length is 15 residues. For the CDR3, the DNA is TGCGCCAGCAGCTCCCGGACAGGCGTAGCCAACGTCCTGACTTTC. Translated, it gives CASSSRTGVANVLTF.

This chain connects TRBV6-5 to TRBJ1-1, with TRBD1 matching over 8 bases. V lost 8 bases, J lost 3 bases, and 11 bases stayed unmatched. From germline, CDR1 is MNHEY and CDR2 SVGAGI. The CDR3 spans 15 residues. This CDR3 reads CASRRTGPGYTEAFF. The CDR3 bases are TGTGCCAGCCGGCGGACAGGGCCGGGGTACACTGAAGCTTTCTTT.